The clone carrying this T cell receptor (beta chain) was counted a single time. V was trimmed by 1 base and J by 2 bases, leaving 15 bases between them. CDR1 and CDR2 from the germline V gene are MGHRA and YSYEKL. The length of the CDR3 is 17 residues. These data come from a study of blood T cell repertoires in COVID-19. Participants were aged roughly 18 to 100 years from 20 to 30 US areas. Participant reports of clinical history set cohort assignment. Sequencing used immunoSEQ multiplex PCR; TCRdb keeps in-frame clones, though not all of them. Among 350,000 to 400,000 clones, 85% to 90% were seen once, and the ten largest hold around 1%.

The TCR originated in a man younger than 35 who had recovered from COVID-19. Sequencing used PBMCs or T cells enriched from blood (not recorded which). The V gene is TRBV4-1, the J gene TRBJ1-5; the D is unclear. CDR3 amino acids: CASSQVPRGKGNQPQHF. The CDR3 nucleotides are TGCGCCAGCAGCCAAGTCCCGAGAGGGAAGGGCAATCAGCCCCAGCATTTT.